A selection of T cell receptor beta chains follows, all from one sample in a study of shared clonotypes between healthy human individuals. Method: immunoSEQ multiplex PCR; TCRdb's copy keeps in-frame clones and lacks some. The sample carries about 1.9 million clones, roughly 95% recorded once. Specimen: naive CD8+ T cells from PBMCs. These receptors all come from a young man in good health. Some clones in this sample may be carry-over from other donors' samples. Each CDR3 is given with its conserved first and last residue. A D gene is named only where the DNA matches it firmly. Some rows mark clone size as missing; the rest say once, few, many or name a class of expanded clone.

CDR3aa	CDR3nt	d_gene	len	v_gene	abundance	j_gene
CASSPPAGGYTF	TGTGCCAGCAGCCCCCCCGCGGGTGGCTACACCTTC	NA	12	TRBV11-2	NA	TRBJ1-2
CASSEEWRMNTEAFF	TGTGCCAGCAGTGAAGAGTGGCGGATGAACACTGAAGCTTTCTTT	NA	15	TRBV6-1	NA	TRBJ1-1
CASSLDDRAGSYNEQFF	TGTGCCAGCAGCTTAGATGACCGGGCAGGCTCCTACAATGAGCAGTTCTTC	NA	17	TRBV7-2	once	TRBJ2-1
CASSPGAGGYYEQYF	TGTGCCAGCAGTCCGGGAGCGGGAGGGTATTACGAGCAGTACTTC	TRBD2	15	TRBV27	NA	TRBJ2-7
CASTGLAGVDEQFF	TGTGCCAGCACCGGACTAGCGGGAGTCGATGAGCAGTTCTTC	TRBD2	14	TRBV27	NA	TRBJ2-1
CASSVLQEREVGTQYF	TGTGCCAGCAGCGTCCTCCAGGAGCGGGAGGTGGGTACGCAGTATTTT	TRBD2	16	TRBV9	NA	TRBJ2-3
CASSIPGQTYEQYF	TGTGCCAGTAGTATCCCGGGACAGACCTACGAGCAGTACTTC	TRBD1	14	TRBV19	once	TRBJ2-7
CATSRDPVRGTETQYF	TGTGCCACCAGCAGAGATCCCGTTAGGGGGACGGAGACCCAGTACTTC	NA	16	TRBV15	once	TRBJ2-5
CASSGEASTEAFF	TGTGCCAGCAGCGGGGAGGCGTCCACTGAAGCTTTCTTT	NA	13	TRBV7-9	few	TRBJ1-1
CSVVSGLGSGEQFF	TGCAGCGTTGTATCGGGACTAGGCTCCGGTGAGCAGTTCTTC	TRBD2	14	TRBV29-1	NA	TRBJ2-1
CASSSPWTGAKAFF	TGTGCCAGCAGTTCCCCTTGGACAGGGGCAAAAGCTTTCTTT	TRBD1	14	TRBV28	NA	TRBJ1-1
CASSLAWQGVNYGYTF	TGTGCCAGCAGCTTGGCGTGGCAGGGGGTTAACTATGGCTACACCTTC	TRBD1	16	TRBV5-4	NA	TRBJ1-2
CASSVTGKNTEAFF	TGTGCCAGCAGCGTAACAGGGAAGAACACTGAAGCTTTCTTT	NA	14	TRBV9	once	TRBJ1-1
CAIEGPGLAGGSSEQYF	TGTGCCATCGAGGGACCGGGACTAGCGGGAGGATCGTCCGAGCAGTACTTC	TRBD2	17	TRBV10-3	NA	TRBJ2-7
CSVVSAEKLYEQYF	TGCAGCGTTGTATCGGCAGAAAAGCTCTACGAGCAGTACTTC	NA	14	TRBV29-1	NA	TRBJ2-7
CASSTGTLNEQFF	TGTGCCAGCAGCACAGGGACTCTTAATGAGCAGTTCTTC	NA	13	TRBV5-6	NA	TRBJ2-1
CASSTSIEQFF	TGTGCCAGCAGCACCTCTATTGAGCAGTTCTTC	NA	11	TRBV7-9	NA	TRBJ2-1
CSVEYSGSSYEQYF	TGCAGCGTTGAATACAGCGGGAGCTCCTACGAGCAGTACTTC	TRBD2	14	TRBV29-1	NA	TRBJ2-7
CASSLPQAAGAKEGYTF	TGTGCCAGCAGCTTACCCCAGGCCGCAGGGGCAAAGGAGGGCTACACCTTC	NA	17	TRBV11-2	NA	TRBJ1-2
CATNDLPQGNTEAFF	TGTGCCACCAACGACCTCCCCCAGGGGAACACTGAAGCTTTCTTT	NA	15	TRBV28	NA	TRBJ1-1
CASSNKEGGQFF	TGTGCCAGCAGCAATAAGGAGGGGGGCCAGTTCTTC	NA	12	TRBV7-3	NA	TRBJ2-1
CSVEEGAGRAYGYTF	TGCAGCGTTGAAGAGGGGGCAGGTCGAGCCTATGGCTACACCTTC	NA	15	TRBV29-1	NA	TRBJ1-2
CAISEVGLAVNEQFF	TGTGCCATCAGTGAGGTAGGCCTAGCGGTGAATGAGCAGTTCTTC	TRBD2	15	TRBV10-3	NA	TRBJ2-1
CASSEPGGAGYGYTF	TGTGCCAGCAGCGAACCAGGGGGCGCCGGCTATGGCTACACCTTC	TRBD1	15	TRBV28	NA	TRBJ1-2
CASQSGTAGYEQYF	TGTGCCTCTCAATCCGGGACAGCCGGATACGAGCAGTACTTC	TRBD1	14	TRBV10-3	once	TRBJ2-7
CASSASGLIYEQYF	TGTGCCAGCAGTGCATCGGGACTGATATACGAGCAGTACTTC	NA	14	TRBV2	once	TRBJ2-7
CASSFYRGSTGELFF	TGTGCCAGCAGTTTCTACAGGGGTTCCACCGGGGAGCTGTTTTTT	TRBD1	15	TRBV28	NA	TRBJ2-2
CASSSREPAGGPDEQYF	TGTGCCAGCAGCTCTCGGGAGCCAGCGGGAGGGCCTGACGAGCAGTACTTC	TRBD2	17	TRBV7-9	NA	TRBJ2-7
CASSSGDSLKETQYF	TGTGCCAGCAGCTCCGGGGACAGCCTCAAGGAGACCCAGTACTTC	TRBD1	15	TRBV11-2	NA	TRBJ2-5
CASSSSRGERYYEQYF	TGTGCCAGCAGTTCCTCCCGGGGGGAACGATACTACGAGCAGTACTTC	TRBD2	16	TRBV27	NA	TRBJ2-7
CASSERTFTGPGGTEAFF	TGCGCCAGCAGCGAAAGGACTTTTACAGGCCCCGGGGGCACTGAAGCTTTCTTT	NA	18	TRBV4-1	NA	TRBJ1-1
CASSGGQGTEQYF	TGTGCCAGCAGCGGGGGGCAGGGCACCGAGCAGTACTTC	NA	13	TRBV9	NA	TRBJ2-7
CASSLTGGPPYEQYF	TGTGCCAGCAGCTTGACAGGTGGACCCCCGTACGAGCAGTACTTC	NA	15	TRBV5-4	NA	TRBJ2-7
CASSLRRAAMNTEAFF	TGTGCCAGCAGTTTACGGCGAGCCGCGATGAACACTGAAGCTTTCTTT	NA	16	TRBV28	NA	TRBJ1-1
CASSWTVNTGELFF	TGTGCCAGCAGCTGGACAGTGAACACCGGGGAGCTGTTTTTT	NA	14	TRBV5-6	few	TRBJ2-2
CSAYRDRVFF	TGCAGTGCTTACCGGGACAGGGTTTTCTTT	TRBD1	10	TRBV20-1	once	TRBJ1-1
CASTSDVDINYGYTF	TGTGCCAGCACTTCGGACGTTGACATTAACTATGGCTACACCTTC	NA	15	TRBV28	NA	TRBJ1-2
CASSQAIQGEQYF	TGTGCCAGCAGCCAAGCTATTCAGGGTGAGCAGTACTTC	NA	13	TRBV14	NA	TRBJ2-7
CASSIVWTTELDEQFF	TGTGCCAGTAGTATAGTATGGACTACGGAGTTGGATGAGCAGTTCTTC	NA	16	TRBV19	many	TRBJ2-1
CASSLSSGLLYEQYF	TGTGCCAGCAGCTTGTCTAGCGGGTTGCTTTACGAGCAGTACTTC	TRBD2	15	TRBV5-4	NA	TRBJ2-7
CASSLGQGNNNEQFF	TGTGCCAGCAGCTTAGGGCAGGGGAATAACAATGAGCAGTTCTTC	NA	15	TRBV11-3	NA	TRBJ2-1